The rows below give T cell receptor delta chains drawn from one sample of a study of gamma-delta chains in newborns, infants, children. TCRdb processed the reads again with the CATT caller. The sample has more than 4,000 delta-chain clones, approximately 3.9% seen once; the top ten hold 6.5% to 9.5%. The sequencing input was blood. These receptors came from a child who was a newborn, infant or young child, either healthy, febrile or measles-vaccinated (not recorded which). Each CDR3 is given with its conserved first and last residue. D genes are given only for firm matches. For some rows the clone size is stated as once, few or many, or as a class when expanded; others skip it.

DNA,CDR3,size,J,V,D
TGTGCTCTTGAGGATACACTGGGCACGGAGGCCCGACCGGGTGATAAACTCATCTTT,CALEDTLGTEARPGDKLIF,medium-sized,TRDJ1,TRDV1,-
TGTGCTCTTGGGGTGTGGCGGGATTTCCTACTGGGGACTGGGGGATTTACTTTGACAGCACAACTCTTCTTT,CALGVWRDFLLGTGGFTLTAQLFF,medium-sized,TRDJ2,TRDV1,TRDD3
TGTGCCTTTCCGCTGGGGGATAAGGAGGAGTACACCGATAAACTCATCTTT,CAFPLGDKEEYTDKLIF,medium-sized,TRDJ1,TRDV3,TRDD3
TGTGCCTGTGACCTGACAGCAACACTCTTCTTT,CACDLTATLFF,-,TRDJ2,TRDV2,-
TGTGCTATTGGGGAACGATACCTTCCTGCTGGGGGATACTACACCGATAAACTCATCTTT,CAIGERYLPAGGYYTDKLIF,few,TRDJ1,TRDV1,TRDD3
TGTGCTCTTGGGGAAGATCTCCCCCCATACTGGGATATGGAGACCGATAAACTCATCTTT,CALGEDLPPYWDMETDKLIF,medium-sized,TRDJ1,TRDV1,-
TGTGCTCTTGGGGAACTGACGGGTGACTACGGGGTAATGTGGGATACGCCGTACACCGATAAACTCATCTTT,CALGELTGDYGVMWDTPYTDKLIF,-,TRDJ1,TRDV1,TRDD3
TGTGCCTGCGACACCGGGGGATACAGCTCCTGGGACACCCGACAGATGTTCTTC,CACDTGGYSSWDTRQMFF,-,TRDJ3,TRDV2,TRDD3
TGTGCCTGTGACACACTGGGGGATTCGAGCTCCTGGGACACCCGACAGATGTTTTTC,CACDTLGDSSSWDTRQMFF,medium-sized,TRDJ3,TRDV2,TRDD3
TGTGCCTGTGACACCGCAGGGGGCCCACCCCCCCGGGACACCCGACAGATGTTTTTC,CACDTAGGPPPRDTRQMFF,few,TRDJ3,TRDV2,-
TGTGCCTGTGACACCTGGGGGACATACACCGATAACCTCATCTTT,CACDTWGTYTDNLIF,-,TRDJ1,TRDV2,TRDD3
TGTGCCATTGGGGGGATAAGAGGAACCGATAAACTCATCTTT,CAIGGIRGTDKLIF,few,TRDJ1,TRDV2,TRDD3
TGTGCCTGTGACGCTGGGGGATACAGCTCCTGGGACACCCGACAGATGTTTTTC,CACDAGGYSSWDTRQMFF,-,TRDJ3,TRDV2,TRDD3
TGTGCTCTTGGGGGACCATGTGGCGTACTGGGGGACCCGTACACCGATAAACTCATCTTT,CALGGPCGVLGDPYTDKLIF,large,TRDJ1,TRDV1,TRDD3
TGTGCTCTTGGGGAACACTGGCCTTCCTACGAGGACGGTACTGGGGTATACCCCAGCTCCTGGGACACCCGCCAGATGTTTTTC,CALGEHWPSYEDGTGVYPSSWDTRQMFF,-,TRDJ3,TRDV1,TRDD2
TGTGCTCTTGGGGAACCATTTCCTGGGACACGTCCGTACACCGATAAACTCATCTTT,CALGEPFPGTRPYTDKLIF,large,TRDJ1,TRDV1,-
TGTGCCTGTGGCTTTCCTTCCTACCCTGGGGGAACAACTTTGACAGCACGACCCTTCTTT,CACGFPSYPGGTTLTARPFF,-,TRDJ2,TRDV2,-
TGTGCTCTTGGGAACCTAGACCTTCCTCAATTGGGGGATGATGACGCCGATAAACTCATCTTT,CALGNLDLPQLGDDDADKLIF,-,TRDJ1,TRDV1,-
TGTGCTCTTGGGGACCGAAGAGCCCCTCTTCCCCTGGGGGATTATTACACCGATAAACTCATCTTT,CALGDRRAPLPLGDYYTDKLIF,medium-sized,TRDJ1,TRDV1,TRDD3
TGTGCTCTTGGAAGAACGCCCCTTCCTAAGGGGGAAACTTTGACAGCACAACTCTTCTTT,CALGRTPLPKGETLTAQLFF,medium-sized,TRDJ2,TRDV1,TRDD2
TGTGCTCTTGGGGAAAGGACGTTCTTCCTGGGGTACACCGATAAACTCATCTTT,CALGERTFFLGYTDKLIF,medium-sized,TRDJ1,TRDV1,-
TGTGCTCTTGGGGCTTCTTCCTGTACGCGAGGGGGGATCGTCGTGGCAACCGATAAACTCATCTTT,CALGASSCTRGGIVVATDKLIF,medium-sized,TRDJ1,TRDV1,-
TGTGCTCTTGGGGAGCTCCACCTCAACCAACGAAGGGACACCCGACAGATGTTTTTC,CALGELHLNQRRDTRQMFF,few,TRDJ3,TRDV1,-
TGTGCTCTTGGGGAACTAGCTACTGGGGGATACGTCGCCGATAAACTCATCTTT,CALGELATGGYVADKLIF,large,TRDJ1,TRDV1,TRDD3
TGTGCTCTTGTTGGTACCGCGGGGATACAATATAAACTCATCTTT,CALVGTAGIQYKLIF,medium-sized,TRDJ1,TRDV1,TRDD3
TGTGCTCTTGGGGAACTCTGGGGTTACTATTACACCGATAAACTCATCTTT,CALGELWGYYYTDKLIF,few,TRDJ1,TRDV1,-
TGTGCCTGTGACACCGGCTGGGGGTCCCCCTCCTGGGACACCCGACAGATGTTTTTC,CACDTGWGSPSWDTRQMFF,medium-sized,TRDJ3,TRDV2,TRDD3
TGTGCCTCAGTCAAGGGCGATAAACTCATCTTT,CASVKGDKLIF,medium-sized,TRDJ1,TRDV3,-
TGTGCTCTTGGGGAATGCTTCCTAGAGGGATCTGTGGGCCCGAGGTCCGATAAACTCATCTTT,CALGECFLEGSVGPRSDKLIF,medium-sized,TRDJ1,TRDV1,TRDD2
TGTGCTCTTGGGGGCCATACTGGGAGACCTTTGACAGCACAACTCTTCTTT,CALGGHTGRPLTAQLFF,medium-sized,TRDJ2,TRDV1,-
TGTGCTCTTGGGGATCGCCTTCCGAGCCTTACTGGGGGATACGCTACGCCTAAACTCATCTTT,CALGDRLPSLTGGYATPKLIF,few,TRDJ1,TRDV1,TRDD3
TGTGCTCTTGGGAAAAGGGGGATACGCTCCGAACTCATCTTT,CALGKRGIRSELIF,large,TRDJ1,TRDV1,TRDD3
TGTGCTCTTGGGAACTCCTCGTCGTTCCCATACTGCTCCTCAGCGCAGCTCTTCTTT,CALGNSSSFPYCSSAQLFF,-,TRDJ2,TRDV1,-
TGTGCTCTTGGGGAACGCCTTCTTCATATGGACGGAGAACCTTACACCGATAAACTCATCTTT,CALGERLLHMDGEPYTDKLIF,medium-sized,TRDJ1,TRDV1,-
TGTGCCCAGTCCTTTCCGTCCGCGGTGACCTTCTACTGGGGGATAGTCACCGATACCCTCATCTTT,CAQSFPSAVTFYWGIVTDTLIF,-,TRDJ1,TRDV3,TRDD3
TGTGCTCTTGGGGTCCTCCTTCCTACGAGGCCGGACACCGATCAACTCATCTTT,CALGVLLPTRPDTDQLIF,few,TRDJ1,TRDV1,TRDD2
TGTGCTCTTGGGTTTCACTGGGGGATACGCTCTTTGGCAGCACAACTCTTCTTT,CALGFHWGIRSLAAQLFF,medium-sized,TRDJ2,TRDV1,TRDD3
TGTGCCTTTAGGGGCTATAAGGCAGCCCAACTCTTCTTT,CAFRGYKAAQLFF,few,TRDJ2,TRDV3,-
TGTGCATTTTCCCGCTGGGGGATCGACTCCTGGGACACCCGACAGATGTTTTTC,CAFSRWGIDSWDTRQMFF,medium-sized,TRDJ3,TRDV3,TRDD3
TGTGCCTGTGACACTGGGGGATCCTGGGACACCCGCCAGATGTTTTTC,CACDTGGSWDTRQMFF,few,TRDJ3,TRDV2,TRDD3
TGTGCTCTTGGGGAACTTGGGAGGGCGGGGGATACGCCGGAGACCGATAAACTCATCTTT,CALGELGRAGDTPETDKLIF,medium-sized,TRDJ1,TRDV1,TRDD3
TGTGCCTGTGACACCGACTGGGGGACCTCCTTGGAGACAGCACAACTCTTCTTT,CACDTDWGTSLETAQLFF,medium-sized,TRDJ2,TRDV2,TRDD3
TGTGCTCTTGGGGAAATCCTACTGGGGGATACTGCCCAAAAACTCATCTTT,CALGEILLGDTAQKLIF,medium-sized,TRDJ1,TRDV1,TRDD3
TGTGCTCTTGGGGAACTCGTGGACCCTTGGCAACTCATCTTT,CALGELVDPWQLIF,-,TRDJ1,TRDV1,-